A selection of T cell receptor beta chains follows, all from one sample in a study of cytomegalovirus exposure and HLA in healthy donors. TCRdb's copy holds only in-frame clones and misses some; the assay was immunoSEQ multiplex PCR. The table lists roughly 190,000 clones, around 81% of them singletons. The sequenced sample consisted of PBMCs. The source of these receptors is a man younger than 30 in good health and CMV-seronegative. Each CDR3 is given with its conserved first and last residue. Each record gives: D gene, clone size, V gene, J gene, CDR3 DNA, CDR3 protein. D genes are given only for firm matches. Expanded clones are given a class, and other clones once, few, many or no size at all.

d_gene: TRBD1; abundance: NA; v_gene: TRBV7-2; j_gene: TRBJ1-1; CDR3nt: TGTGCCAGCAGCCCGCAGACAGGGGTTCGGGCTGAAGCTTTCTTT; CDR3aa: CASSPQTGVRAEAFF
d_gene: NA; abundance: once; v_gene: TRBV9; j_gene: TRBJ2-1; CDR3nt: TGTGCCAGCAGCGTAGCTAAGAACTCCTACAATGAGCAGTTCTTC; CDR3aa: CASSVAKNSYNEQFF
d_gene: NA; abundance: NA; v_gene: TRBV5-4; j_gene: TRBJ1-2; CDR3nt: TGTGCCAGCAGTACGGGGGGCGCGGGTAACTATGGCTACACCTTC; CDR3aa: CASSTGGAGNYGYTF
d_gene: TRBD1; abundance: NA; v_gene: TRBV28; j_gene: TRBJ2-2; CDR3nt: TGTGCCAGCAGTCCCGGGACAGGGGGGATCGCGAACACCGGGGAGCTGTTTTTT; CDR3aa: CASSPGTGGIANTGELFF
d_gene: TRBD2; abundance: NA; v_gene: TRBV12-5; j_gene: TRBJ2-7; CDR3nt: TGTGCTAGTGCCTTCGGACTAGCGGGAAAGCCCTACGAGCAGTACTTC; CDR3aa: CASAFGLAGKPYEQYF
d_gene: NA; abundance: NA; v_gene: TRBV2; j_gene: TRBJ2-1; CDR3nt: TGTGCCAGCAGTGAGTCTAGTCAGCTTAACAATGAGCAGTTCTTC; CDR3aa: CASSESSQLNNEQFF
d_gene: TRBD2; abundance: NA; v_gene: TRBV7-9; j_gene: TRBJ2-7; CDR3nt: TGTGCCAGCAGCTTAGTTACGGCGGGAGGGCCGGGATACGAGCAGTACTTC; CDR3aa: CASSLVTAGGPGYEQYF
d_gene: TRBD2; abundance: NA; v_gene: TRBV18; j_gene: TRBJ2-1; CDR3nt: TGTGCCAGCTCACCACGTATGGGGCTAGCGGAGTACAATGAGCAGTTCTTC; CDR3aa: CASSPRMGLAEYNEQFF
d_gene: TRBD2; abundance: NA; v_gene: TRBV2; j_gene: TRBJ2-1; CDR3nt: TGTGCCAGCAGCCGACTAGCTGATATGGTCGATGAGCAGTTCTTC; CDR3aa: CASSRLADMVDEQFF
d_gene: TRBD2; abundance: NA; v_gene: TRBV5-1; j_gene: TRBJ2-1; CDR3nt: TGCGCCAGCAGCGGTAGGACTAGCGGGAGTTTCAATGAGCAGTTCTTC; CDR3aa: CASSGRTSGSFNEQFF
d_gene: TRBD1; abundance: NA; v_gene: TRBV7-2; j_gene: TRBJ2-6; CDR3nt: TGTGCCAGCAGACGACAGGGATCCAACTCTGGGGCCAACGTCCTGACTTTC; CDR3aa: CASRRQGSNSGANVLTF
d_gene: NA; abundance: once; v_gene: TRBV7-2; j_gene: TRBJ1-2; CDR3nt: TGTGCCAGCAGCATGACAGAAGCTAACTATGGCTACACCTTC; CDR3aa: CASSMTEANYGYTF
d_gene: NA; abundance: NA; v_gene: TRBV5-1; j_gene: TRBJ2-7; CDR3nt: TGCGCCAGCAGCTCATCGAACGCAGGGCCTGCCTACGAGCAGTACTTC; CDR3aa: CASSSSNAGPAYEQYF
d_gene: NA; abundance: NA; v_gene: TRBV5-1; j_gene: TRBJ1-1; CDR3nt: TGCGCCAGCAGCGAGATGACAGTGAACACTGAAGCTTTCTTT; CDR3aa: CASSEMTVNTEAFF
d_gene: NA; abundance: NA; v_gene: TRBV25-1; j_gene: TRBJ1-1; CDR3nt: TGTGCCAGCAGTGAATTTCGGGGATTGAACACTGAAGCTTTCTTT; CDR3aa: CASSEFRGLNTEAFF
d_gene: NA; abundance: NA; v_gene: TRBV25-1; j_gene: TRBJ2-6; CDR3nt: TGTGCCAGCACTTCGAGAGAGGACAGTATAACTGGGGCCAACGTCCTGACTTTC; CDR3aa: CASTSREDSITGANVLTF
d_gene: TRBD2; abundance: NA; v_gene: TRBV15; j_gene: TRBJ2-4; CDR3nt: TGTGCCACCAGCAGAGCCCTCAGAGCGGGAGGGCCTGGAGCCAAAAACATTCAGTACTTC; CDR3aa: CATSRALRAGGPGAKNIQYF
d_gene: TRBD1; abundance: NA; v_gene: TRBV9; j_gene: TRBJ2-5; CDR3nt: TGTGCCAGCAGCGTAGTACCGGGACAGGGTCACGAGACCCAGTACTTC; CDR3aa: CASSVVPGQGHETQYF
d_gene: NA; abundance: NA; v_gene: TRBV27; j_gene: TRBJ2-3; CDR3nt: TGTGCCAGCAGTTTCGGGGGGCTCACAGATACGCAGTATTTT; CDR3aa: CASSFGGLTDTQYF
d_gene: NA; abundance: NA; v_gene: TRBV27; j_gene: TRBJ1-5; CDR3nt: TGTGCCAGCAGTTTATGGGGTCAGGGTCAGCCCCAGCATTTT; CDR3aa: CASSLWGQGQPQHF
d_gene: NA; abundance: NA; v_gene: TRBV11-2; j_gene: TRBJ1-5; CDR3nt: TGTGCCAGCAGCCCCAGGGGATACAATCAGCCCCAGCATTTT; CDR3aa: CASSPRGYNQPQHF
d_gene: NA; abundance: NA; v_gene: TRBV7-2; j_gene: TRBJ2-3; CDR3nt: TGTGCCAGCAGCTTAGTCAGTGGGCAGAGCACAGATACGCAGTATTTT; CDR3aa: CASSLVSGQSTDTQYF
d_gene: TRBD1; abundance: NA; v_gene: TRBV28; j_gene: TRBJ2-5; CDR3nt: TGTGCCAGCAGTCTCCGGGACAGGGGCCAAGAGACCCAGTACTTC; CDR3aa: CASSLRDRGQETQYF
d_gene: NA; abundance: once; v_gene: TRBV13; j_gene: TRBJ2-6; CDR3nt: TGTGCCAGCAGCTTAGGGGACAGTCCGCCCCTCTGGTCTGGGGCCAACGTCCTGACTTTC; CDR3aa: CASSLGDSPPLWSGANVLTF
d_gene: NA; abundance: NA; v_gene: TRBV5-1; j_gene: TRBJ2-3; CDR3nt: TGCGCCAGCGGCGGGCAAAGCACAGATACGCAGTATTTT; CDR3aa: CASGGQSTDTQYF
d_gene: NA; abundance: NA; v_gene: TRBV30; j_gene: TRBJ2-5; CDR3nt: TGTGCCTGGAGCGTTAATCTGGAGACCCAGTACTTC; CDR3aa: CAWSVNLETQYF
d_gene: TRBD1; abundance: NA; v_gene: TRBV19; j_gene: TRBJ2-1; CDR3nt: TGTGCCAGTAGTTCGCGGGACAGGGGAGGCAATGAGCAGTTCTTC; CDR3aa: CASSSRDRGGNEQFF
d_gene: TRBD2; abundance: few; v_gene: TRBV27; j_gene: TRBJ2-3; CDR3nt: TGTGCCAGCAGAGTCAGTGTGGCGGGAGGGAAGACAGATACGCAGTATTTT; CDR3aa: CASRVSVAGGKTDTQYF
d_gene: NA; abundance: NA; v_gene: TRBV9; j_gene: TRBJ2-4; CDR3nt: TGTGCCAGCAGCGGGGGAGGGGGACTCGGGCTAGCCAAAAACATTCAGTACTTC; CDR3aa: CASSGGGGLGLAKNIQYF